One and the same sample provided the 27 T cell receptor beta chains below, sequenced in a study of T cells in narcolepsy. Method: immunoSEQ multiplex PCR; TCRdb's copy keeps in-frame clones and lacks some. The sample shows just over 20,000 clones, about 92% of them seen only once. Specimen: CD45RA- memory CD4+ T cells from PBMCs. These receptors all stem from a human donor with narcolepsy.

The chain couples TRBV18 to TRBJ2-1; D call uncertain. The CDR3 runs to 13 residues. CDR1 and CDR2 (germline): KGHSH, LQKENI. Trimming left V 0 bases short and J 8 bases short, with 8 bases between. This CDR3 reads CASSPPSLDEQFF. The CDR3 coding sequence is TGTGCCAGCTCACCACCCTCTCTCGATGAGCAGTTCTTC.

The CDR3 spells CASSLREGTQYF. The CDR3, as DNA: TGTGCCAGCAGCTTAAGGGAGGGTACGCAGTATTTT. This sequence joins TRBV7-2 and TRBJ2-3; 7 nucleotides line up with TRBD2. The CDR3 runs to 12 residues. The ends lost 2 bases at V and 8 bases at J; junction bases unmatched: 1. The germline V gene encodes CDR1 SGHTA and CDR2 FQGNSA.

The genes are TRBV7-2 and TRBJ2-7; D unresolved. The ends were cut back, 5 bases at V and 4 bases at J, with 15 bases in the middle. This CDR3 region has 14 residues. Germline V gene lookup returns CDR1 SGHTA and CDR2 FQGNSA. The CDR3 sequence is CASSISDHTYEQYF. The CDR3 DNA reads as TGTGCCAGCAGCATATCGGACCATACGTACGAGCAGTACTTC.

The V and J genes are TRBV10-3 and TRBJ2-1, with 10 bases lining up with TRBD2. The CDR3 is 16 amino acids. Germline CDR1 and CDR2: ENHRY and SYGVKD. J was trimmed by 6 bases and V by 7 bases; bases with no gene match: 12. In nucleotides, the CDR3 is TGTGCCATCACCCGTGCGCTAGCGGGAGCACTCAATGAGCAGTTCTTC. Amino acids: CAITRALAGALNEQFF.

The CDR3 region has the DNA TGTGCCAGCAGCCACGACAGGAATTATGGCTACACCTTC. Protein: CASSHDRNYGYTF. This chain links TRBV14 with TRBJ1-2, with D tentatively TRBD1 (6 bases). Germline CDR1 and CDR2: SGHDN and FVKESK. The V end was cut by 3 bases, the J end by 5 bases, with 10 bases between. The CDR3 is 13 amino acids.

This clone has a single count. The V gene is TRBV18, the J gene TRBJ1-2; TRBD1 might be the D (6 bases). The germline V gene encodes CDR1 KGHSH and CDR2 LQKENI. With 3 bases removed from V and 4 bases from J, the gap between germline ends came to 12 bases. This CDR3 has 14 residues. This chain's CDR3 is CASSPMDSSYGYTF. Written as DNA, the CDR3 is TGTGCCAGCTCACCTATGGACAGCAGCTATGGCTACACCTTC.

The chain employs TRBV19 and TRBJ1-5, with 9 bases identical to TRBD1. The CDR3 extends over 14 amino acids. Germline V gene data show CDR1 as LNHDA and CDR2 as SQIVND (reference sequence). Trimming took 5 bases from V and 3 from J; bases not matched to a gene: 2. Here the CDR3 reads CASSWTGDNQPQHF. CDR3 DNA sequence: TGTGCCAGTAGTTGGACAGGGGACAATCAGCCCCAGCATTTT.

The chain is built from TRBV15 and TRBJ1-1, with D perhaps TRBD1 (6 bases). The CDR3 extends over 14 amino acids. V dropped 3 bases and J dropped 2 bases, with 10 bases sitting between them. Germline assignment: CDR1 LNHNV and CDR2 YYDKDF (reference sequence). CDR3 in DNA: TGTGCCACCAGCAGCTGGGACACAAACACTGAAGCTTTCTTT. Protein: CATSSWDTNTEAFF.

This clone was found once. This chain links TRBV18 with TRBJ1-1, with 7 bases aligning to TRBD1. From germline, CDR1 is KGHSH and CDR2 LQKENI. The CDR3 has 14 residues. Losses at the gene ends were 6 bases for V and 4 bases for J; bases not matched to a gene: 8. The CDR3 nucleotides are TGTGCCAGCTCCCGACAGGGATTGGGCACTGAAGCTTTCTTT. Residues: CASSRQGLGTEAFF. The full variable domain, its missing parts supplied by reference TRBV18 and TRBJ1-1, is NAGVMQNPRHLVRRRGQEARLRCSPMKGHSHVYWYRQLPEEGLKFMVYLQKENIIDESGMPKERFSAEFPKEGPSILRIQQVVRGDSAAYFCASSRQGLGTEAFFGQGTRLTVV.

The V and J genes are TRBV7-8 and TRBJ2-6, with a weak D call TRBD2 (6 bases). Trimming took off 5 bases at V and 4 bases at J, with 15 bases between the two ends. Per germline, CDR1 SGHVS and CDR2 FQNEAQ. This CDR3 region has 16 residues. The CDR3 region is CASSLLGGEGANVLTF. The CDR3 DNA reads TGTGCCAGCAGCCTACTGGGAGGAGAAGGGGCCAACGTCCTGACTTTC. Full variable domain (missing parts from reference TRBV7-8 and TRBJ2-6): GAGVSQSPRYKVAKRGQDVALRCDPISGHVSLFWYQQALGQGPEFLTYFQNEAQLDKSGLPSDRFFAERPEGSVSTLKIQRTQQEDSAVYLCASSLLGGEGANVLTFGAGSRLTVL.

The J gene is TRBJ2-7, the V gene TRBV4-3; a weak D match, TRBD1 (6 bases). The V gene's germline CDR1 is LGHNA and CDR2 YSLEER. Trimming cost V 3 bases and J 3 bases, with 9 bases left between them. The CDR3 is made up of 13 amino acids. CDR3: CASSQGTFYEQYF. The CDR3 bases are TGCGCCAGCAGCCAGGGGACATTCTACGAGCAGTACTTC.

V and J are TRBV19 and TRBJ2-7, with a possible D match to TRBD1 (5 bases). Germline V CDR1 and CDR2: LNHDA, SQIVND (reference sequence). CDR3 size: 12 residues. The V gene lost 10 bases and the J gene lost 1 base, with 11 bases spanning the gap. In DNA form, the CDR3 reads TGTGCCATTCCGACAGATTCCTACGAGCAGTACTTC. Its protein is CAIPTDSYEQYF.

This rearrangement joins TRBV7-9 to TRBJ1-1; 9 nucleotides align to TRBD1. The junction had 5 bases not matched to a gene; V was cut back by 1 base and J by 5 bases. CDR1 SEHNR and CDR2 FQNEAQ come from the germline V gene (reference sequence). The CDR3 runs 15 residues. CDR3 amino acids: CASSLEWGQGTEAFF. The CDR3 DNA sequence: TGTGCCAGCAGCTTAGAATGGGGACAGGGAACTGAAGCTTTCTTT.

The V call is TRBV30, the J call TRBJ1-2; D remains unclear. V lost 5 bases and J lost 4, with 11 bases in between. The CDR3 length is 12 residues. Germline lookup yields CDR1 GTSNPN and CDR2 SVGIG (reference sequence). Here the CDR3 DNA reads TGTGCCTGGGCTACCGGGCCCTATGGCTACACCTTC. Amino acid sequence: CAWATGPYGYTF.

This rearrangement joins TRBV5-1 to TRBJ2-2, with TRBD2 matching over 13 bases. The CDR3 spans 17 residues. V shed 6 bases and J 1 base; nucleotides not matched to a gene: 6. Per germline, CDR1 SGHRS and CDR2 YFSETQ. The CDR3 bases are TGCGCCAGCACCCGGACTAGCGGGAGCGTGAACACCGGGGAGCTGTTTTTT. The encoded protein is CASTRTSGSVNTGELFF.

The V call is TRBV7-9, the J call TRBJ1-2; no reliable D call. Between the trimmed V and J ends, which lost 5 bases and 8 bases, there was a span of 12 bases. The length of the CDR3 is 12 residues. Looked up from germline, CDR1 is SEHNR and CDR2 is FQNEAQ (reference sequence). CDR3 DNA: TGTGCCAGCAGCACCTTCCTAGGGGGCTACACCTTC. Its translation: CASSTFLGGYTF.

V and J are TRBV19 and TRBJ2-1; TRBD2 aligns across 11 bases. Germline assignment: CDR1 LNHDA and CDR2 SQIVND (reference sequence). The V segment lost 6 bases and the J segment 3 bases; nucleotides outside the gene matches: 4. The CDR3 covers 15 residues. CDR3 amino acids: CASSGLAGYYNEQFF. DNA of the CDR3: TGTGCCAGTAGCGGACTAGCGGGCTACTACAATGAGCAGTTCTTC.

The chain couples TRBV4-1 to TRBJ1-5; D unclear. CDR3 length: 14 amino acids. Trimming took 0 bases from V and 7 from J, leaving 10 bases between them. Germline V lookup: CDR1 MGHRA, CDR2 YSYEKL. Here the CDR3 DNA reads TGCGCCAGCAGCCAAGAGCTGGGCACGCAGCCCCAGCATTTT. Translation: CASSQELGTQPQHF.

The chain combines TRBV28 with TRBJ2-7; D may be TRBD2 (5 bases). CDR1 and CDR2 (germline): MDHEN, SYDVKM. The CDR3 extends over 13 amino acids. V was shortened by 6 bases and J by 7 bases, with 16 bases between the two germline ends. The CDR3 here is CASRTLGRREQYF. In DNA, the CDR3 is TGTGCCAGCAGAACCCTAGGCAGGAGGGAGCAGTACTTC.

This clone was seen only once. This chain connects TRBV18 to TRBJ2-3; D possibly corresponds to TRBD1 (5 bases). Germline CDR1 is KGHSH and CDR2 is LQKENI. Trimming took off 0 bases at V and 4 bases at J, with 11 bases between the two ends. CDR3 length equals 15 residues. In DNA, the CDR3 is TGTGCCAGCTCACCACCATCAGGGCTCGCAGATACGCAGTATTTT. This encodes CASSPPSGLADTQYF.

This chain uses TRBV7-2 with TRBJ2-6, with 7 bases fitting TRBD1. The germline V gene encodes CDR1 SGHTA and CDR2 FQGNSA. The CDR3 sequence is 16 residues long. V was clipped by 5 bases and J by 2 bases; unmatched bases: 6. This chain's CDR3 is CASSPRQGAGANVLTF. CDR3 DNA: TGTGCCAGCAGCCCCAGACAGGGAGCTGGGGCCAACGTCCTGACTTTC. The full variable domain, completed using reference TRBV7-2 and TRBJ2-6, is GAGVSQSPSNKVTEKGKDVELRCDPISGHTALYWYRQSLGQGLEFLIYFQGNSAPDKSGLPSDRFSAERTGGSVSTLTIQRTQQEDSAVYLCASSPRQGAGANVLTFGAGSRLTVL.

The J gene is TRBJ2-7, the V gene TRBV5-1; 9 positions match TRBD1. This CDR3 comprises 18 residues. The germline V gene encodes CDR1 SGHRS and CDR2 YFSETQ. The J segment lost 1 base and the V segment lost 2 bases, leaving 13 bases of the junction unmatched. The CDR3 bases are TGCGCCAGCAGCTTAACAGGGGGCGCCTCCTTAGGGTCCTACGAGCAGTACTTC. Encoded protein: CASSLTGGASLGSYEQYF.

V usage is TRBV7-2 and J usage is TRBJ1-4, with TRBD1 matching 9 bases. Germline CDR1 and CDR2: SGHTA and FQGNSA. CDR3 length equals 15 residues. V dropped 1 base and J dropped 8; count of bases not matched to a gene: 5. The CDR3 loop is CASSLGTGGREKLFF. CDR3 sequence (DNA): TGTGCCAGCAGCTTAGGAACAGGGGGCAGGGAAAAACTGTTTTTT.

The J gene is TRBJ2-2, the V gene TRBV29-1; maybe TRBD1 (5 bases). Trimming left V 5 bases short and J 5 bases short, with 12 bases between. This CDR3 has 13 residues. Germline CDR1 reads SQVTM; CDR2 reads ANQGSEA. As DNA, the CDR3 is TGCAGCGTTAATGGGGCAGGGACCGGGGAGCTGTTTTTT. Translation gives CSVNGAGTGELFF.

The CDR3 region is CASSLSGAQETQYF. The CDR3 DNA follows: TGTGCCAGCAGCTTAAGCGGGGCCCAAGAGACCCAGTACTTC. V is TRBV7-2 and J is TRBJ2-5, with 7 bases identical to TRBD2. V lost 2 bases, J lost 1 base, and 1 base stayed unmatched. The CDR3 consists of 14 residues. The germline V gene encodes CDR1 SGHTA and CDR2 FQGNSA.

The rearrangement joins TRBV5-4 to TRBJ1-1, with 10 bases that match TRBD1. CDR1 and CDR2 (germline): SGHNT, YYREEE (reference sequence). The CDR3 is 15 residues long. Losses at the gene ends were 4 bases for V and 2 bases for J; bases not matched to a gene: 5. In DNA form, the CDR3 reads TGTGCCAGCAGCGCATGGGACAGGGGAAACACTGAAGCTTTCTTT. Translation gives CASSAWDRGNTEAFF.

This clone was seen only once. The chain recombines TRBV6-5 with TRBJ2-7; 8 bases align to TRBD1. From germline, CDR1 is MNHEY and CDR2 SVGAGI. J gave up 2 bases and V 6 bases, and 9 bases lay outside the gene matches. This CDR3 region has 15 residues. The CDR3 DNA follows: TGTGCCAGCAGCTCCTACCGGACAGGGACCTACGAGCAGTACTTC. Translation: CASSSYRTGTYEQYF.